The 14 T cell receptor beta chains below come from one sample, sequenced in a study of blood T cells in healthy people across ages. Combining a sample-barcoded 5' primer with a J-beta primer mix, a second PCR ran for 7 to 11 cycles. TCRdb re-derived calls from the 5' RACE reads in MiXCR, one entry per CDR3 protein. The sample carries some 1.5 million distinct CDR3 sequences, 28% recorded once. Material for sequencing was blood. The source is a woman in her 30s in good health.

A word on this clonotype: At one boundary the junction diverges from the germline segment, which might be a read error. The rearrangement links TRBV5-1 to TRBJ2-5, with D perhaps assigned TRBD1 or TRBD2 (5 bases each). The length of the CDR3 is 14 residues. Germline assignment: CDR1 SGHRS and CDR2 YFSETQ. The DNA of the CDR3 is TGCGCCAGCAGCTCCCGGGACGGACAAGGGACCCAGTACTTC. Translation gives CASSSRDGQGTQYF.

The sample holds many counts of this clonotype. This rearrangement joins TRBV29-1 to TRBJ2-5, with D unclear. Germline V CDR1 and CDR2: SQVTM, ANQGSEA. V was cut by 1 base and J by 5 bases, with 8 bases left in between. This CDR3 is 12 amino acids long. CDR3 in DNA: TGCAGCGTTGAAGTTAGTAGGGAGACCCAGTACTTC. This translates into CSVEVSRETQYF.

The chain combines TRBV7-9 with TRBJ2-7; no definite D call. V gave up 5 bases and J gave up 4 bases, with 18 bases separating them. The length of the CDR3 is 15 residues. CDR1 and CDR2 from the germline V gene are SEHNR and FQNEAQ (reference sequence). CDR3 nucleotides: TGTGCCAGCAGCCCGGGTCAGAACCCACATTACGAGCAGTACTTC. Encoded protein: CASSPGQNPHYEQYF.

The genes are TRBV9 and TRBJ1-1; D is uncertain. The CDR3 is made up of 14 amino acids. The germline V gene encodes CDR1 SGDLS and CDR2 YYNGEE. V was trimmed by 0 bases and J by 7 bases, leaving 13 bases between them. The CDR3 bases are TGTGCCAGCAGCGTAGAGAGCAGCCCATTTGAAGCTTTCTTT. Translated: CASSVESSPFEAFF.

Only a few counts were recorded for this clonotype. The chain is built from TRBV29-1 and TRBJ2-4; TRBD1 matches at 10 bases. Germline V gene lookup returns CDR1 SQVTM and CDR2 ANQGSEA. This CDR3 has 15 amino acids. V trimming: 7 bases; J trimming: 9 bases; junction bases outside the gene matches: 15. CDR3 protein: CSAEKDRGLPSIQYF. The CDR3 nucleotides read TGCAGCGCCGAAAAGGACAGGGGGTTACCTAGCATTCAGTACTTC.

This clonotype was counted a few times. The CDR3 here is CSASLGQGTSYEQYF. CDR3 nucleotides: TGCAGTGCTAGTCTCGGCCAGGGGACCTCCTACGAGCAGTACTTC. This chain connects TRBV20-1 to TRBJ2-7, with D possibly TRBD1 on 6 matching bases. From germline, CDR1 is DFQATT and CDR2 SNEGSKA (reference sequence). The CDR3 is 15 amino acids. V was pared by 3 bases and J by 0 bases, with 15 bases between.

The chain has TRBV6-2 or TRBV6-3 and TRBJ2-2, with 14 nucleotides matching TRBD2. V lost 5 bases to trimming and J lost 5 bases; unmatched junction nucleotides: 10. The CDR3 totals 18 residues. Germline V lookup: CDR1 MNHEY, CDR2 SVGEGT. CDR3 protein: CASSTQPGLAGVTGELFF. The CDR3 DNA is TGTGCCAGCAGTACCCAACCGGGACTAGCGGGAGTAACCGGGGAGCTGTTTTTT.

As regards this clonotype: A single base separates this from a much larger clone, so it may be a read error. The J gene is TRBJ2-7, the V gene TRBV12-3 or TRBV12-4, with 10 bases lining up with TRBD1. The CDR3 extends over 17 amino acids. For the CDR3, the DNA is TGTGCCGGCAGTTTACGAGACAGGGGGCGCCTCTCCTACGAGCAGTACTTC. Translating gives CAGSLRDRGRLSYEQYF.

The sample holds one count of this clonotype. The chain joins TRBV7-9 to TRBJ2-5, with no clear D. Germline V gene data show CDR1 as SEHNR and CDR2 as FQNEAQ (reference sequence). This CDR3 has 12 amino acids. Trimming stripped 4 bases from V and 11 bases from J, with 14 bases between. The CDR3, as DNA: TGTGCCAGCAGCTCCCAGAACAATGAGCAGTACTTC. This sequence encodes CASSSQNNEQYF.

This chain uses TRBV4-1 with TRBJ2-5; a weak D match, TRBD2 (5 bases). The V gene lost 1 base and the J gene lost 7 bases, with 10 bases spanning the gap. This CDR3 has 13 amino acids. The germline V gene has CDR1 MGHRA and CDR2 YSYEKL. The CDR3 sequence: CASSQGEGGTQYF. The DNA for the CDR3 is TGCGCCAGCAGCCAAGGAGAGGGTGGGACCCAGTACTTC.

This clonotype was seen repeatedly, ten times or more. V gene TRBV11-2 combines with J gene TRBJ2-7, with 8 bases identical to TRBD2. Germline assignment: CDR1 SGHAT and CDR2 FQNNGV. This CDR3 is built from 15 residues. J was trimmed by 4 bases and V by 1 base; bases with no gene match: 6. This chain's CDR3 is CASSLVTSGVYEQYF. The CDR3 DNA sequence: TGTGCCAGCAGCTTAGTCACTAGCGGAGTGTACGAGCAGTACTTC. Drawing the rest from reference TRBV11-2 and TRBJ2-7, the complete variable domain is EAGVAQSPRYKIIEKRQSVAFWCNPISGHATLYWYQQILGQGPKLLIQFQNNGVVDDSQLPKDRFSAERLKGVDSTLKIQPAKLEDSAVYLCASSLVTSGVYEQYFGPGTRLTVT.

This clonotype was found many times. The J gene is TRBJ2-4, the V gene TRBV18; weak D call: TRBD1 (6 bases). Between the trimmed V and J ends, which lost 2 bases and 0 bases, there was a span of 8 bases. The CDR3 has 15 amino acids. Germline CDR1 is KGHSH and CDR2 is LQKENI. The CDR3 sequence: CASSPTGQAKNIQYF. In nucleotides, the CDR3 is TGTGCCAGCTCACCAACAGGGCAAGCCAAAAACATTCAGTACTTC.

Many counts were recorded for this clonotype. The chain carries TRBV5-1 and TRBJ2-7, with 9 bases that match TRBD2. Germline CDR1 is SGHRS and CDR2 is YFSETQ. V gave up 2 bases and J gave up 0 bases; unmatched junction bases: 6. This CDR3 has 16 amino acids. The CDR3 region is CASSLGWTSVSYEQYF. CDR3 DNA sequence: TGCGCCAGCAGCTTAGGCTGGACTAGCGTCTCCTACGAGCAGTACTTC.

This clonotype was recorded once. The chain is built from TRBV7-2 and TRBJ2-3; D possibly corresponds to TRBD2 (7 bases). This CDR3 has 18 residues. V gave up 5 bases and J gave up 2 bases, with 23 bases separating them. Looked up from germline, CDR1 is SGHTA and CDR2 is FQGNSA. The CDR3 loop is CASSLRGGGHRATDTQYF. In DNA, the CDR3 is TGTGCCAGCAGCCTAAGGGGGGGGGGCCACCGCGCCACAGATACGCAGTATTTT.